This passage covers 25 T cell receptor beta chains from one sample sequenced in a study of cytomegalovirus exposure and HLA in healthy donors. With 60 Vbeta and 13 Jbeta primers, the PCR was carried out. The protocol was immunoSEQ multiplex PCR, while the TCRdb copy is restricted to in-frame clones and leaves out a portion. Of 210,000 or so clones listed, about 83% are singletons. Sequencing was carried out using PBMCs. Receptor source: a man between 40 and 49 years old in good health and CMV-seronegative.

The chain carries TRBV11-3 and TRBJ1-5, with 9 nucleotides matching TRBD1. V gave up 5 bases and J gave up 0 bases; unmatched junction bases: 2. Germline V lookup: CDR1 SGHNT, CDR2 YENEEA. The length of the CDR3 is 15 residues. This CDR3 reads CASSRTGDSNQPQHF. CDR3 coding DNA: TGTGCCAGCAGCCGGACAGGGGATAGCAATCAGCCCCAGCATTTT.

This chain's CDR3 is CASSPSGSLTDTQYF. The DNA for the CDR3 is TGCGCCAGCAGCCCGAGCGGGAGTCTCACAGATACGCAGTATTTT. The J gene is TRBJ2-3, the V gene TRBV5-1, with 8 bases fitting TRBD2. This CDR3 has 15 amino acids. Germline CDR1 and CDR2: SGHRS and YFSETQ. Losses at the gene ends were 4 bases for V and 2 bases for J; bases not matched to a gene: 6.

This chain joins TRBV7-3 and TRBJ2-1, with TRBD2 matching 10 bases. This CDR3 is 17 amino acids long. The V gene end was trimmed by 4 bases and the J gene end by 0 bases; junction bases not matched to a gene: 6. Germline CDR1 reads SGHTA; CDR2 reads FQGTGA. The CDR3 nucleotides read TGTGCCAGCAGCTCAGGACTAGCGGCGAGCTCCTACAATGAGCAGTTCTTC. Translated: CASSSGLAASSYNEQFF.

The V and J genes are TRBV5-1 and TRBJ2-2, with TRBD1 as a possible D gene (7 bases). The CDR3 runs to 15 residues. Germline V gene sequence: CDR1 SGHRS, CDR2 YFSETQ. V lost 7 bases and J 5 bases, leaving 18 bases between the germline ends. CDR3 sequence (DNA): TGCGCCAGCCGCCCAGGGGGGACGGAAACCGGGGAGCTGTTTTTT. Protein product: CASRPGGTETGELFF.

This sequence joins TRBV7-2 and TRBJ2-2; TRBD2 aligns across 7 bases. Germline CDR1 reads SGHTA; CDR2 reads FQGNSA. The CDR3 contains 18 residues. V was pared by 1 base and J by 4 bases, with 12 bases of the junction left unmatched. CDR3 amino acids: CASSLVIGAGDITGELFF. CDR3 coding DNA: TGTGCCAGCAGCTTAGTAATAGGGGCGGGAGATATCACCGGGGAGCTGTTTTTT. Full variable domain (missing parts from reference TRBV7-2 and TRBJ2-2): GAGVSQSPSNKVTEKGKDVELRCDPISGHTALYWYRQSLGQGLEFLIYFQGNSAPDKSGLPSDRFSAERTGGSVSTLTIQRTQQEDSAVYLCASSLVIGAGDITGELFFGEGSRLTVL.

The rearrangement links TRBV4-1 to TRBJ2-7; D perhaps matches TRBD2 (5 bases). CDR1 MGHRA and CDR2 YSYEKL come from the germline V gene. This CDR3 has 16 residues. Trimming shortened V by 1 base and J by 1 base, and 14 bases separated the two germline ends. The CDR3: CASSQGAGKGSYEQYF. In DNA form, the CDR3 reads TGCGCCAGCAGCCAAGGCGCCGGGAAAGGATCCTACGAGCAGTACTTC.

CDR3 region: CASSLSGLAADTQYF. Here the CDR3 DNA reads TGCGCCAGCAGCCTGTCCGGACTAGCCGCGGATACGCAGTATTTT. This chain uses TRBV5-1 with TRBJ2-3; 8 bases fit TRBD2. This CDR3 contains 15 residues. Per germline, CDR1 SGHRS and CDR2 YFSETQ. J was trimmed by 6 bases and V by 4 bases; bases with no gene match: 10.

This chain joins TRBV18 and TRBJ1-3; 11 bases are shared with TRBD1. Germline CDR1 and CDR2: KGHSH and LQKENI. The CDR3 contains 19 residues. The trim removed 3 bases at V and 0 bases at J, leaving 10 bases unmatched. The CDR3 spells CASSPSGQGVGSSGNTIYF. In DNA form, the CDR3 reads TGTGCCAGCTCACCCTCGGGACAGGGGGTCGGAAGCTCTGGAAACACCATATATTTT.

This chain connects TRBV7-9 to TRBJ2-7; D gene unclear. The germline V gene has CDR1 SEHNR and CDR2 FQNEAQ (reference sequence). V was cut by 5 bases and J by 2 bases, with 10 bases left in between. The CDR3 has 13 residues. CDR3 region: CASSPIPAYEQYF. CDR3 nucleotides: TGTGCCAGCAGCCCAATCCCGGCCTACGAGCAGTACTTC.

This rearrangement joins TRBV19 to TRBJ2-7, with TRBD1 matching 8 bases. Germline lookup yields CDR1 LNHDA and CDR2 SQIVND (reference sequence). V trimming: 6 bases; J trimming: 5 bases; junction bases outside the gene matches: 6. The CDR3 loop spans 13 amino acids. CDR3 DNA sequence: TGTGCCAGTAGATTGGGACAGGCGGACGAGCAGTACTTC. This codes for CASRLGQADEQYF.

V usage is TRBV7-9 and J usage is TRBJ1-5; D possibly corresponds to TRBD1 (5 bases). Germline loops: CDR1 SEHNR, CDR2 FQNEAQ (reference sequence). Trimming cost V 6 bases and J 4 bases, with 16 bases left between them. This CDR3 region has 15 residues. The CDR3 here is CASSSGGEINQPQHF. The CDR3 coding sequence is TGTGCCAGCAGTTCCGGAGGGGAGATTAATCAGCCCCAGCATTTT.

This chain joins TRBV15 and TRBJ1-1; tentative D call: TRBD1 (5 bases). Deletions cut 0 bases from V and 5 bases from J, with 13 bases between. This CDR3 comprises 15 residues. The germline gives CDR1 LNHNV, CDR2 YYDKDF (reference sequence). The CDR3 region is CATSRDSGGSTEAFF. Here the CDR3 DNA reads TGTGCCACCAGCAGAGACTCGGGGGGAAGTACTGAAGCTTTCTTT.

V is TRBV5-4 and J is TRBJ2-7; TRBD1 might be the D (6 bases). In germline, CDR1 is SGHNT, CDR2 YYREEE (reference sequence). V was cut by 4 bases and J by 3 bases, with 14 bases left in between. The CDR3 consists of 14 residues. Here the CDR3 reads CASSPGQGIYEQYF. In DNA form, the CDR3 reads TGTGCCAGCAGCCCGGGACAAGGGATCTACGAGCAGTACTTC.

The V gene is TRBV4-2, the J gene TRBJ1-6; no clear D. The V end lost 0 bases, the J end lost 7 bases, and 16 bases lay between the germline ends. The CDR3 extends over 17 amino acids. Germline V gene lookup returns CDR1 LGHNA and CDR2 YNFKEQ. In DNA form, the CDR3 reads TGTGCCAGCAGCCAAGATCTCGGGTTAGCGAGGAATTCACCCCTCCACTTT. Its translation is CASSQDLGLARNSPLHF.

In its sample, this clone was seen a few times. CDR3 coding DNA: TGTGCCAGCAGTTGCCGACACCACAGGTACTTC. Translating gives CASSCRHHRYF. V and J are TRBV13 and TRBJ2-5; no clear D. The CDR3 totals 11 residues. CDR1 PRHDT and CDR2 FYEKMQ come from the germline V gene (reference sequence). Trimming pared 6 bases from V and 13 bases from J, leaving 15 bases between.

The chain couples TRBV4-1 to TRBJ1-1; TRBD1 is a possible D gene (5 bases). This CDR3 has 15 residues. The V gene's germline CDR1 is MGHRA and CDR2 YSYEKL. V was shortened by 1 base and J by 0 bases, with 9 bases between the two germline ends. This CDR3 is CASSQGGTMNTEAFF. Written as DNA, the CDR3 is TGCGCCAGCAGCCAAGGGGGCACGATGAACACTGAAGCTTTCTTT.

V gene TRBV27 combines with J gene TRBJ2-1; 11 bases match TRBD1. The CDR3 is 18 amino acids. Germline V gene data show CDR1 as MNHEY and CDR2 as SMNVEV (reference sequence). V dropped 3 bases and J dropped 4; count of bases not matched to a gene: 11. The CDR3 here is CASSFSPGTGGFYNEQFF. CDR3 nucleotide sequence: TGTGCCAGCAGTTTCAGTCCCGGGACAGGGGGATTTTACAATGAGCAGTTCTTC.

The chain is built from TRBV29-1 and TRBJ2-3; D unresolved. Germline CDR1 reads SQVTM; CDR2 reads ANQGSEA. CDR3 length equals 12 residues. The ends were cut back, 2 bases at V and 4 bases at J, with 7 bases in the middle. CDR3 amino acids: CSVEYSADTQYF. The CDR3 DNA follows: TGCAGCGTTGAATACTCGGCAGATACGCAGTATTTT.

This clone was counted a single time. The junction departs from the called germline gene at one end, perhaps through a read error. The chain links TRBV7-9 to TRBJ2-7, with 8 positions matching TRBD2. The CDR3 covers 16 residues. CDR1 is SEHNR and CDR2 is FQNEAQ in the germline V gene (reference sequence). CDR3 amino acids: CSSSLTSGALGYEQYF. CDR3 in DNA: TGTTCCAGCAGCCTCACTAGCGGAGCCTTAGGGTACGAGCAGTACTTC.

The V gene is TRBV7-2, the J gene TRBJ2-1, with 7 positions matching TRBD2. The CDR3 totals 16 residues. J gave up 1 base and V 7 bases, and 10 bases lay outside the gene matches. Germline assignment: CDR1 SGHTA and CDR2 FQGNSA. Here the CDR3 DNA reads TGTGCCAGCACCCCCCCGCCCGGGGGGTCCTACAATGAGCAGTTCTTC. It codes for CASTPPPGGSYNEQFF.

Notes on this clone: The junction shows a germline mismatch at one end, possibly a read error. The chain carries TRBV7-9 and TRBJ2-7, with 9 positions matching TRBD1. The CDR3 contains 14 residues. From germline, CDR1 is SEHNR and CDR2 FQNEAQ (reference sequence). CDR3 nucleotide sequence: TGTTCCAGCAGCCTAAGACAGGGGGCCTACGAGCAGTACTTC. The encoded protein is CSSSLRQGAYEQYF.

V is TRBV6-6 and J is TRBJ1-6, with D maybe TRBD1 (5 bases). The CDR3 extends over 14 amino acids. Germline V gene lookup returns CDR1 MNHNY and CDR2 SVGAGI (reference sequence). Trimming pared 4 bases from V and 8 bases from J, leaving 12 bases between. The CDR3 loop reads CASSSDRAYSPLHF. Written as DNA, the CDR3 is TGTGCCAGCAGTTCCGACAGAGCTTATTCACCCCTCCACTTT.

The genes are TRBV2 and TRBJ2-1, with TRBD1 as a possible D gene (8 bases). The germline V and J ends were trimmed by 3 bases and 6 bases, with 15 bases remaining between them. CDR3 length equals 15 residues. Germline CDR1 and CDR2: SNHLY and FYNNEI. CDR3 loop: CASSDRGRGFNEQFF. The CDR3 region has the DNA TGTGCCAGCAGTGACAGGGGGCGGGGGTTCAATGAGCAGTTCTTC.

The rearrangement links TRBV2 to TRBJ1-6; D is uncertain. This CDR3 region has 12 residues. The V end was cut by 7 bases, the J end by 2 bases, with 3 bases between. Germline V lookup: CDR1 SNHLY, CDR2 FYNNEI. The CDR3 loop reads CASTAYNSPLHF. The CDR3 region has the DNA TGTGCCAGCACTGCCTATAATTCACCCCTCCACTTT.

This rearrangement joins TRBV7-2 to TRBJ2-1; 7 bases map to TRBD2. Germline V gene lookup returns CDR1 SGHTA and CDR2 FQGNSA. The trim removed 5 bases at V and 7 bases at J, leaving 8 bases unmatched. The CDR3 contains 14 residues. In DNA, the CDR3 is TGTGCCAGCAGCAGCTTAGCCGGGAGGAATGAGCAGTTCTTC. This gives the protein CASSSLAGRNEQFF. Full variable domain (outside the CDR3, taken from reference TRBV7-2 and TRBJ2-1): GAGVSQSPSNKVTEKGKDVELRCDPISGHTALYWYRQSLGQGLEFLIYFQGNSAPDKSGLPSDRFSAERTGGSVSTLTIQRTQQEDSAVYLCASSSLAGRNEQFFGPGTRLTVL.